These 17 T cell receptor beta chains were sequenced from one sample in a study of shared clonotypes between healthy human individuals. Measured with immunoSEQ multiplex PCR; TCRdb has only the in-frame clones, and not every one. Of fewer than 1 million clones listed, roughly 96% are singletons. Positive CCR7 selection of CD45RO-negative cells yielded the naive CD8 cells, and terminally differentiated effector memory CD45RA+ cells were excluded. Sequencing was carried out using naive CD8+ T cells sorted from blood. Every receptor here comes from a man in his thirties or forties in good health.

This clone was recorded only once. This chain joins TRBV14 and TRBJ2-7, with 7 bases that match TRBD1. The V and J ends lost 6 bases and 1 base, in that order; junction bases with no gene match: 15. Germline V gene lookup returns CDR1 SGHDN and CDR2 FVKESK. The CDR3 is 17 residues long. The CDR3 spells CASRARVPGQKSYEQYF. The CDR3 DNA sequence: TGTGCCAGCAGAGCAAGGGTCCCGGGACAGAAGTCCTACGAGCAGTACTTC.

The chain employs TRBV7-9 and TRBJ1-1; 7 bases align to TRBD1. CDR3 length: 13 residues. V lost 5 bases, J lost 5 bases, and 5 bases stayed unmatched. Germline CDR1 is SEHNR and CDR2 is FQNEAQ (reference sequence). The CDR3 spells CASSRQGGTEAFF. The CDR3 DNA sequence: TGTGCCAGCAGCAGACAGGGAGGAACTGAAGCTTTCTTT.

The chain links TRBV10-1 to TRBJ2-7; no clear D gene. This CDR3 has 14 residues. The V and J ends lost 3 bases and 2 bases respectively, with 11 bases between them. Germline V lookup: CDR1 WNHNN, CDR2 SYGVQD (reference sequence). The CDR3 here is CASSDQDGTYEQYF. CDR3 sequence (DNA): TGCGCCAGCAGTGATCAGGACGGAACCTACGAGCAGTACTTC.

The CDR3 DNA sequence: TGTGCCAGCAGCCAAGAGAGGGCCTACGAGCAGTACTTC. The encoded protein is CASSQERAYEQYF. The J gene is TRBJ2-7, the V gene TRBV14, with a weak D call TRBD2 (5 bases). The V end was cut by 0 bases, the J end by 2 bases, with 5 bases between. Per the germline V gene, CDR1 is SGHDN and CDR2 is FVKESK. This CDR3 comprises 13 residues.

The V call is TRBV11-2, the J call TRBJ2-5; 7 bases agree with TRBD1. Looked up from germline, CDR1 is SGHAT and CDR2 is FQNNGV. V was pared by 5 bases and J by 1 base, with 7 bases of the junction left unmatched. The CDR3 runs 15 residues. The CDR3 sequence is CASSTGTAVQETQYF. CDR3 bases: TGTGCCAGCAGCACAGGGACAGCCGTCCAAGAGACCCAGTACTTC.

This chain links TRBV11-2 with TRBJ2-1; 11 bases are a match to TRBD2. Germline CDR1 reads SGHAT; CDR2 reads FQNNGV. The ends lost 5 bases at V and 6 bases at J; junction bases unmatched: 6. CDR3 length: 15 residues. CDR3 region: CASSPKLAGANEQFF. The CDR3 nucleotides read TGTGCCAGCAGCCCCAAACTAGCGGGAGCCAATGAGCAGTTCTTC.

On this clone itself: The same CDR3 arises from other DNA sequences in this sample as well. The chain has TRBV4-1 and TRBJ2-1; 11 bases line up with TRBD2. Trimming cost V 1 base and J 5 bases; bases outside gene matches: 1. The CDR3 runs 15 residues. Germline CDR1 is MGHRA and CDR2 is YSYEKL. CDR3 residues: CASSQGLAGNNEQFF. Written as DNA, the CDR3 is TGCGCCAGCAGCCAAGGACTAGCGGGGAACAATGAGCAGTTCTTC.

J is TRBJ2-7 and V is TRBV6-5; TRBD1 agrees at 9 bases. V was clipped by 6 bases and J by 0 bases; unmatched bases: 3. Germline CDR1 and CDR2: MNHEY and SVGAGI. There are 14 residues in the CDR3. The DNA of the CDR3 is TGTGCCAGCAGACCGACAGGGGGCTCCTACGAGCAGTACTTC. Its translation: CASRPTGGSYEQYF.

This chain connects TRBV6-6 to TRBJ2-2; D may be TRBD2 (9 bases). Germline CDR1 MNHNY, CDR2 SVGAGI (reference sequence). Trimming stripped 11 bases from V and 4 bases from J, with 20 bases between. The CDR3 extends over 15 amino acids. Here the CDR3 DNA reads TGTGCCTCCCAGGGGGCTAGCGGGACCACCGGGGAGCTGTTTTTT. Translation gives CASQGASGTTGELFF.

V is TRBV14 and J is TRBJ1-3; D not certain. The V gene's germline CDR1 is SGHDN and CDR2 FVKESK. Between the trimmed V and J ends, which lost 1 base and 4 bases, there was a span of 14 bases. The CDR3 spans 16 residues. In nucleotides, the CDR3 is TGTGCCAGCAGCCAAGTCTACCCCCCGGCAGGAAACACCATATATTTT. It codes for CASSQVYPPAGNTIYF.

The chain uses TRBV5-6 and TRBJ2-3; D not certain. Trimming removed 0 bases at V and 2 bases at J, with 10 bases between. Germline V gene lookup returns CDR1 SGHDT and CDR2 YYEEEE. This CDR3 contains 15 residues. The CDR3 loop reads CASSLVSSFTDTQYF. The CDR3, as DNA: TGTGCCAGCAGCTTGGTTAGCAGTTTCACAGATACGCAGTATTTT.

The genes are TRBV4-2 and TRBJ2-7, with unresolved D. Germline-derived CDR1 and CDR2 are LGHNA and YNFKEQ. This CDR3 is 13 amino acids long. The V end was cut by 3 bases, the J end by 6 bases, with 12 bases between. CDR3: CASSQKIGFEQYF. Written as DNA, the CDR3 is TGTGCCAGCAGCCAGAAGATCGGGTTCGAGCAGTACTTC.

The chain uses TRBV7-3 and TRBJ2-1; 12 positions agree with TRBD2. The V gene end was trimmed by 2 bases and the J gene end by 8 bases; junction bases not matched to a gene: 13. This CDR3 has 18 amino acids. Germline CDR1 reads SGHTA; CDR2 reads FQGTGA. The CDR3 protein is CASSLRSSGRARLDEQFF. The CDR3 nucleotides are TGTGCCAGCAGCTTACGTTCTAGCGGGAGGGCCCGTTTAGATGAGCAGTTCTTC.

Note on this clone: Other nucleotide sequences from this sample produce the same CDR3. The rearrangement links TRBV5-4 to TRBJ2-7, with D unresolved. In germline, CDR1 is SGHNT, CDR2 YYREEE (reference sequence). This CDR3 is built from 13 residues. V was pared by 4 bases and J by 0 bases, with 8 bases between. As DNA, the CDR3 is TGTGCCAGCAGCCTTCTAGGCTCCTACGAGCAGTACTTC. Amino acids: CASSLLGSYEQYF.

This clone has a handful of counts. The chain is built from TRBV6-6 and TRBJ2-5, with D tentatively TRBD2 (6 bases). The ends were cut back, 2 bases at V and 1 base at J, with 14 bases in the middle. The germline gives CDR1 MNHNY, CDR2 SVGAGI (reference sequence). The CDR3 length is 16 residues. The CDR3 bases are TGTGCCAGCAGTTACGGCCCCCGGGACTTCCAAGAGACCCAGTACTTC. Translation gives CASSYGPRDFQETQYF.

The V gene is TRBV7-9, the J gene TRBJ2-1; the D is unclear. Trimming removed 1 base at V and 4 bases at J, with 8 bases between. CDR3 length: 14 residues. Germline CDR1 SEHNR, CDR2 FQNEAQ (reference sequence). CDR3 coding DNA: TGTGCCAGCAGCTTAGTAAGATTTTACAATGAGCAGTTCTTC. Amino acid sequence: CASSLVRFYNEQFF.

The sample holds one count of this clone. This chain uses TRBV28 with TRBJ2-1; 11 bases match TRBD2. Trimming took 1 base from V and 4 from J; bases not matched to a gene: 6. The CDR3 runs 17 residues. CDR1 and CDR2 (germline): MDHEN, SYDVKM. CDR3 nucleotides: TGTGCCAGCAGTTTATCCCGGACTAGCGGGCTTTACAATGAGCAGTTCTTC. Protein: CASSLSRTSGLYNEQFF.